A selection of T cell receptor beta chains follows, all from one sample in a study of blood T cell repertoires in COVID-19. Here immunoSEQ multiplex PCR was the method, and the copy in TCRdb shows in-frame clones only, minus some. This sample yields approximately 96,000 clones, of which roughly 90% are seen a single time; roughly 4.2% belongs to the top ten. Sequenced sample: peripheral blood. The receptors were gathered from a human donor with COVID-19, enrolled during active disease. The donor label of this sample is uncertain. Both conserved end residues are part of each CDR3. The order of the fields is V gene, D gene, clone size, J gene, CDR3 protein, CDR3 DNA. A D gene is named only where the DNA matches it firmly. Size is stated for part of the rows, as once, few or many counts, or as a class when the clone is expanded.

TRBV29-1	TRBD1	once	TRBJ1-2	CSVAGTANYGYTF	TGCAGCGTCGCCGGGACAGCCAACTATGGCTACACCTTC
TRBV15	-	-	TRBJ1-3	CATTPTPSGNTIYF	TGTGCCACCACCCCAACACCCTCTGGAAACACCATATATTTT
TRBV7-6	TRBD1	-	TRBJ1-2	CASSLGQGVSVYGYTF	TGTGCCAGCAGCCTCGGACAGGGGGTTTCTGTCTATGGCTACACCTTC
TRBV5-6	-	once	TRBJ1-2	CASSLLAGNYGYTF	TGTGCCAGCAGCTTGTTAGCGGGGAACTATGGCTACACCTTC
TRBV28	TRBD1	-	TRBJ1-2	CASTPSRGRSYGYTF	TGTGCCAGCACACCTTCCAGGGGGCGCAGCTATGGCTACACCTTC
TRBV9	-	-	TRBJ1-2	CASSAEELGYGYTF	TGTGCCAGCAGCGCAGAGGAGTTGGGCTATGGCTACACCTTC
TRBV4-2	TRBD1	-	TRBJ1-6	CASSHPTGGDSPLHF	TGTGCCAGCAGCCACCCTACAGGGGGCGATTCACCCCTCCACTTT
TRBV7-9	TRBD2	-	TRBJ2-5	CASSYLLAGAETQYF	TGTGCCAGCAGCTACCTACTAGCGGGCGCAGAGACCCAGTACTTC
TRBV18	-	-	TRBJ1-5	CASSPTSDTRQPQHF	TGTGCCAGCTCCCCAACCAGCGATACGCGTCAGCCCCAGCATTTT
TRBV11-2	TRBD1	-	TRBJ1-6	CASSLAGTGLNSPLHF	TGTGCCAGCAGCTTAGCTGGGACAGGCCTTAATTCACCCCTCCACTTT
TRBV9	TRBD2	-	TRBJ2-6	CASSARWSREGGANVLTF	TGTGCCAGCAGCGCCCGATGGTCGCGGGAGGGCGGGGCCAACGTCCTGACTTTC
TRBV18	-	-	TRBJ1-4	CASSRTRQNEKLFF	TGTGCCAGCTCACGGACAAGACAGAATGAAAAACTGTTTTTT
TRBV30	-	-	TRBJ2-1	CAWSVLPGAYNEQFF	TGTGCCTGGAGTGTTCTCCCCGGAGCCTACAATGAGCAGTTCTTC
TRBV11-1	TRBD2	-	TRBJ2-5	CASSFSRGAAQETQYF	TGTGCCAGCAGCTTTTCGCGGGGGGCTGCCCAAGAGACCCAGTACTTC